This entry concerns a single TCR beta chain. The data stem from a study of blood T cell repertoires in COVID-19. Trimming shortened V by 4 bases and J by 1 base, and 8 bases separated the two germline ends. CDR1 and CDR2 from the germline V gene are SGHKS and YYEKEE (reference sequence). The CDR3 is made up of 13 amino acids. As originally analysed: For nucleated cells, counts were estimated from reference gene primer amplification. The method was immunoSEQ multiplex PCR; TCRdb's version includes in-frame clones alone and lacks a portion of them. V, J and clone size reflect that table, while D and trimming were determined from the DNA. The sample includes a few hundred thousand clones, approximately 92% of them seen just once.

The rearrangement links TRBV5-5 to TRBJ1-1; a possible D gene is TRBD1 (5 bases). The receptor comes from a person aged 18 to 35 with COVID-19, enrolled during active disease. The sample comprised peripheral blood. The chain's CDR3 is CASSRGTNTEAFF. CDR3 in DNA: TGTGCCAGCAGCAGGGGTACGAACACTGAAGCTTTCTTT.